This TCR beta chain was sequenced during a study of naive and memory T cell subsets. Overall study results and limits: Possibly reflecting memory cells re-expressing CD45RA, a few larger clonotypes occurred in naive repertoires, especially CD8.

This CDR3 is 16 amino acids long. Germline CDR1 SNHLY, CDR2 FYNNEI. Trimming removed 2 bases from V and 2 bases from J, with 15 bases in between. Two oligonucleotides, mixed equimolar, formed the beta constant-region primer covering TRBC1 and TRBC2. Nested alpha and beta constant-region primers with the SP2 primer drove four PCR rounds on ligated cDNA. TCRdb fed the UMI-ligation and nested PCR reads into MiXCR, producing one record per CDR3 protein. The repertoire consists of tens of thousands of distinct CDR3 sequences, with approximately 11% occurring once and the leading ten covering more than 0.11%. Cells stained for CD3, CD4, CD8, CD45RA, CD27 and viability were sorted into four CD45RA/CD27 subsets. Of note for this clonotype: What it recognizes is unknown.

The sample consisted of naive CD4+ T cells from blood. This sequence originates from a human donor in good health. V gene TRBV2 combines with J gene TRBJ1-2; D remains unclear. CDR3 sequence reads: CASSETVEPLNYGYTF. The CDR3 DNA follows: TGTGCCAGCAGTGAAACTGTCGAACCTTTAAACTATGGCTACACCTTC.